This T cell receptor (beta chain) is drawn from a study of T cell clones after liver transplantation. Study information: Timepoints were pre-transplant, pre-withdrawal, and after withdrawal was completed or failed. Whole-study findings and limits: The donor-reactive repertoire was only partly measurable in a couple of subjects, lacking donor cells.

The CDR3 covers 15 residues. Germline trimming cut 4 bases from V and 7 bases from J; bases unmatched to any gene: 12. Germline CDR1 reads SGHRS; CDR2 reads YFSETQ. Method: immunoSEQ multiplex PCR; TCRdb's copy keeps in-frame clones and lacks some. The data hold about 75,000 clones, with 80% to 85% observed a single time. Comments on this clone: Its antigen is unidentified.

The genes are TRBV5-1 and TRBJ1-2; 8 bases line up with TRBD1. The sequence was obtained from a human patient who received a liver transplant. Some T cells may originate from the graft donor. Sequenced here: CD4+ T cells from blood, sampled less than 50 months after liver transplant. CDR3 residues: CASSITAQGASGYTF. The CDR3 bases are TGCGCCAGCAGCATTACCGCTCAGGGGGCGTCTGGCTACACCTTC.